The sample holds many counts of the clone carrying this TCR beta chain. Antigen unknown. The data stem from a study of neurological immune-mediated disorders. Study results and caveats: In HTLV-1-associated myelopathy, TCR clonal expansion was greatest, whereas multiple sclerosis had the least, falling below healthy controls.

Every sequencing run produced over 200 million TCR-beta sequences that came from 15-18 subjects. TCRdb fed the 5' RACE reads into MiXCR, producing one record per CDR3 protein. The sample lists 27,000 or so distinct CDR3 sequences, roughly 15% occurring once. Source material was 2 million unsorted PBMCs, stored at -80 °C in RNAlater. Germline lookup yields CDR1 DFQATT and CDR2 SNEGSKA (reference sequence). This CDR3 has 14 amino acids. V lost 5 bases and J lost 6, with 19 bases in between. The sequencing input was PBMCs. The chain combines TRBV20-1 with TRBJ2-5; tentative D call: TRBD1 (6 bases). The receptor was isolated from a man between 65 and 79 years old in good health. The CDR3 protein is CSAPDSARDKTQYF. The CDR3 nucleotides are TGCAGTGCTCCGGACAGTGCAAGGGACAAGACCCAGTACTTC.